The 26 T cell receptor beta chains given below trace back to one sample, sequenced in a study of CDR3 diversity in severe acne. TCRdb passed the PCR reads through MiXCR, listing each CDR3 protein once. Of more than 80,000 distinct CDR3 sequences in the sample, under 55% were seen once. The sequencing sample was made of blood. Every receptor here comes from a male donor with severe acne vulgaris.

This clonotype has a handful of counts. Its ends do not fully match the called genes, so a read error is possible. V and J are TRBV6-4 and TRBJ2-4; D is unclear. The V gene's germline CDR1 is MRHNA and CDR2 SNTAGT. There are 14 residues in the CDR3. The CDR3 loop is CASSYSSGVDIQYF. As DNA, the CDR3 is TGTGCCAGCAGTTACTCGTCTGGCGTAGACATTCAGTACTTC.

This clonotype is medium-sized. The DNA of the CDR3 is TGTGCCAGCAGTCCGGGGAATGGCTACACCTTC. Residues: CASSPGNGYTF. This chain joins TRBV12-3 or TRBV12-4 and TRBJ1-2; D is undetermined. V was trimmed by 5 bases and J by 6 bases, leaving 7 bases between them. The CDR3 is 11 amino acids.

The table lists this clonotype with many counts. CDR3 sequence reads: CASSLWPGQPQHF. The DNA for the CDR3 is TGTGCCAGCAGCTTATGGCCCGGTCAGCCCCAGCATTTT. The chain carries TRBV7-2 and TRBJ1-5; D is uncertain. The CDR3 totals 13 residues. Trimming shortened V by 2 bases and J by 6 bases, and 8 bases separated the two germline ends. Germline CDR1 SGHTA, CDR2 FQGNSA.

This rearrangement joins TRBV20-1 to TRBJ2-3, with TRBD2 identical over 8 bases. The length of the CDR3 is 14 residues. Germline V gives CDR1 DFQATT, CDR2 SNEGSKA (reference sequence). V shed 3 bases and J 1 base; nucleotides not matched to a gene: 3. CDR3: CSARVGRGTDTQYF. For the CDR3, the DNA is TGCAGTGCTAGGGTCGGGAGGGGCACAGATACGCAGTATTTT.

This clonotype was counted a few times. The chain is built from TRBV9 and TRBJ1-6, with D uncertain. This CDR3 has 15 residues. Germline V gives CDR1 SGDLS, CDR2 YYNGEE. Trimming pared 0 bases from V and 5 bases from J, leaving 9 bases between. The DNA of the CDR3 is TGTGCCAGCAGCGTAGATGGCAGTAATAATTCACCCCTCCACTTT. As protein: CASSVDGSNNSPLHF.

CDR3 in amino acids: CASSLTSGSGYEQYF. The CDR3 DNA reads as TGTGCCAGCAGCTTGACTAGCGGGAGTGGTTACGAGCAGTACTTC. The J gene is TRBJ2-7, the V gene TRBV7-2; 12 bases map to TRBD2. Unmatched junction bases numbered 4, after V lost 3 bases and J lost 4 bases. In germline, CDR1 is SGHTA, CDR2 FQGNSA. CDR3 length: 15 residues.

This clonotype was observed a handful of times. V usage is TRBV5-8 and J usage is TRBJ2-3, with D possibly being TRBD1 (7 bases). Germline V CDR1 and CDR2: SGHTS, YDEGEE. V lost 4 bases and J 0 bases, leaving 12 bases between the germline ends. CDR3 size: 15 residues. DNA of the CDR3: TGTGCCAGCAGCGGCGGGACAGCGAGCACAGATACGCAGTATTTT. This codes for CASSGGTASTDTQYF.

J is TRBJ2-2 and V is TRBV10-1; the D is unclear. CDR1 and CDR2 from the germline V gene are WNHNN and SYGVQD (reference sequence). The CDR3 length is 14 residues. V lost 5 bases and J 7 bases, leaving 14 bases between the germline ends. CDR3 sequence (DNA): TGCGCCAGCAGTCAAGGGCAGGACGGCGGGGAGCTGTTTTTT. This translates into CASSQGQDGGELFF.

This clonotype occurred many times. The chain's CDR3 is CASSRTSGNTIYF. CDR3 coding DNA: TGTGCCAGTAGTAGGACCTCTGGAAACACCATATATTTT. The V gene is TRBV19, the J gene TRBJ1-3; D gene unclear. With 4 bases removed from V and 0 bases from J, the gap between germline ends came to 4 bases. Germline CDR1 LNHDA, CDR2 SQIVND (reference sequence). This CDR3 has 13 residues. Variable domain in full (rest from reference TRBV19 and TRBJ1-3): DGGITQSPKYLFRKEGQNVTLSCEQNLNHDAMYWYRQDPGQGLRLIYYSQIVNDFQKGDIAEGYSVSREKKESFPLTVTSAQKNPTAFYLCASSRTSGNTIYFGEGSWLTVV.

The chain employs TRBV5-4 and TRBJ2-3; D gene uncertain. Germline assignment: CDR1 SGHNT and CDR2 YYREEE (reference sequence). The V and J ends lost 5 bases and 6 bases respectively, with 7 bases between them. The CDR3 contains 11 residues. The CDR3 sequence: CASRIGDTQYF. DNA of the CDR3: TGTGCCAGCAGGATCGGGGATACGCAGTATTTT. Full variable domain (missing parts from reference TRBV5-4 and TRBJ2-3): ETGVTQSPTHLIKTRGQQVTLRCSSQSGHNTVSWYQQALGQGPQFIFQYYREEENGRGNFPPRFSGLQFPNYSSELNVNALELDDSALYLCASRIGDTQYFGPGTRLTVL.

This clonotype has a count of ten or more. J is TRBJ2-2 and V is TRBV7-9; D possibly matches TRBD1 or TRBD2 (5 bases each). The CDR3 consists of 16 residues. V was cut by 4 bases and J by 6 bases, with 18 bases left in between. Germline loops: CDR1 SEHNR, CDR2 FQNEAQ (reference sequence). The chain's CDR3 is CASSYRDGSSSGELFF. The CDR3 bases are TGTGCCAGCAGCTACCGGGACGGGTCTTCGTCCGGGGAGCTGTTTTTT.

Only a few counts were recorded for this clonotype. The rearrangement uses TRBV24-1 and TRBJ1-1; no reliable D call. The CDR3 contains 13 residues. Deletions cut 7 bases from V and 1 base from J, with 9 bases between. Germline assignment: CDR1 KGHDR and CDR2 SFDVKD. The CDR3 loop is CATRDQENTEAFF. The CDR3 DNA follows: TGTGCCACCAGGGATCAGGAGAACACTGAAGCTTTCTTT.

About this clonotype itself: Relative to the germline gene, one junction end is altered; a read error may explain this. The rearrangement joins TRBV10-3 to TRBJ2-7; tentative D call: TRBD1 (5 bases). Looked up from germline, CDR1 is ENHRY and CDR2 is SYGVKD. CDR3 length equals 12 residues. The CDR3 spells CAISESGRALDF. For the CDR3, the DNA is TGTGCCATCAGTGAGTCCGGCAGGGCGCTGGACTTC.

The CDR3 DNA is TGTGCCAGCAGCCAGGATCCCCCAGGGGATGAGCAGTTCTTC. Its protein product is CASSQDPPGDEQFF. The genes are TRBV4-2 and TRBJ2-1; D is possibly TRBD1 (6 bases). CDR1 is LGHNA and CDR2 is YNFKEQ in the germline V gene. There are 14 residues in the CDR3. V gave up 3 bases and J gave up 8 bases, with 14 bases separating them.

This clonotype was seen only a few times. This rearrangement joins TRBV6-4 to TRBJ1-1, with a possible D match to TRBD1 (6 bases). CDR3 length equals 15 residues. CDR1 is MRHNA and CDR2 is SNTAGT in the germline V gene. Trimming took 6 bases from V and 2 from J, leaving 16 bases between them. The CDR3 nucleotides read TGTGCCAGCAGAGGGATAGGACAGCTAAACACTGAAGCTTTCTTT. Residues: CASRGIGQLNTEAFF.

The chain employs TRBV29-1 and TRBJ2-7; D might be TRBD1 (5 bases). The V gene's germline CDR1 is SQVTM and CDR2 ANQGSEA. V was shortened by 3 bases and J by 6 bases, with 12 bases between the two germline ends. This CDR3 is 12 amino acids long. In DNA form, the CDR3 reads TGCAGCGTTGAGATCAGGGCCGCCGAGCAGTACTTC. Residues: CSVEIRAAEQYF.

This clonotype was detected a few times. The rearrangement links TRBV4-1 to TRBJ2-7; D unclear. The germline V and J ends were trimmed by 2 bases and 2 bases, with 13 bases remaining between them. Germline V lookup: CDR1 MGHRA, CDR2 YSYEKL. The CDR3 contains 15 residues. CDR3 protein: CASSQPRNIPYEQYV. CDR3 bases: TGCGCCAGCAGCCAACCTCGGAACATTCCCTACGAGCAGTACGTC.

This clonotype was observed many times. The chain uses TRBV4-3 and TRBJ2-7; D may be TRBD2 (6 bases). The V and J ends lost 0 bases and 2 bases respectively, with 11 bases between them. Germline loops: CDR1 LGHNA, CDR2 YSLEER. CDR3 size: 15 residues. The chain's CDR3 is CASSQDVGGPYEQYF. The CDR3 DNA reads as TGCGCCAGCAGCCAAGATGTGGGGGGACCCTACGAGCAGTACTTC.

This clonotype has at least ten counts. The gene calls are TRBV30 and TRBJ2-7; D may be TRBD1 (5 bases). V was pared by 4 bases and J by 1 base, with 8 bases between. The CDR3 is 12 amino acids. Germline V gene data show CDR1 as GTSNPN and CDR2 as SVGIG (reference sequence). The CDR3 nucleotides are TGTGCCTGGAAAAGACAGTCCTACGAGCAGTACTTC. Protein sequence: CAWKRQSYEQYF.

Turning to this clonotype: Without the conserved terminal phenylalanine or tryptophan, this CDR3 likely stems from a read error. V is TRBV29-1 and J is TRBJ2-7; 10 nucleotides line up with TRBD1. The CDR3 spans 15 residues. The J segment lost 4 bases and the V segment lost 6 bases, leaving 12 bases of the junction unmatched. Germline values: CDR1 SQVTM, CDR2 ANQGSEA. The DNA for the CDR3 is TGCAGCGTCGCTACGGGACAGGGGACAAGGTACGAGCAGTACTCC. Translated, it gives CSVATGQGTRYEQYS.

This clonotype was found a few times. The chain employs TRBV2 and TRBJ1-6, with D perhaps TRBD1 (5 bases). The CDR3 length is 13 residues. The V gene lost 3 bases and the J gene lost 11 bases, with 11 bases spanning the gap. In germline, CDR1 is SNHLY, CDR2 FYNNEI. The CDR3 sequence is CASSDGRETPLHF. CDR3 sequence (DNA): TGTGCCAGCAGTGACGGCAGGGAAACACCCCTCCACTTT.

The gene calls are TRBV20-1 and TRBJ1-1; possibly TRBD1 for D (5 bases). CDR1 is DFQATT and CDR2 is SNEGSKA in the germline V gene (reference sequence). The length of the CDR3 is 16 residues. V lost 6 bases and J lost 4, with 24 bases in between. The CDR3 nucleotides read TGCAGTGCGGGGGAACTCGGAGAGCCTCAGGGCACTGAAGCTTTCTTT. Translation gives CSAGELGEPQGTEAFF.

This clonotype was observed at least ten times. The V gene is TRBV6-1, the J gene TRBJ2-2, with 9 positions matching TRBD1. Losses at the gene ends were 5 bases for V and 5 bases for J; bases not matched to a gene: 9. The germline gives CDR1 MNHNS, CDR2 SASEGT. The CDR3 is made up of 16 amino acids. This CDR3 is CASSRGTGRGTGELFF. The DNA for the CDR3 is TGTGCCAGCAGTCGGGGGACAGGGCGAGGTACCGGGGAGCTGTTTTTT.

The sample holds many counts of this clonotype. The chain recombines TRBV6-1 with TRBJ2-1; 7 bases fit TRBD1. CDR1 is MNHNS, CDR2 SASEGT, per germline. The CDR3 has 13 amino acids. V trimming: 8 bases; J trimming: 7 bases; junction bases outside the gene matches: 8. The DNA of the CDR3 is TGTGCCAGCGGTACAGGGGAATATAATGAGCAGTTCTTC. Translating it yields CASGTGEYNEQFF.

V and J are TRBV24-1 and TRBJ2-1; 9 nucleotides agree with TRBD1. The V gene's germline CDR1 is KGHDR and CDR2 SFDVKD. The ends lost 4 bases at V and 2 bases at J; junction bases unmatched: 5. The CDR3 runs 16 residues. The CDR3, as DNA: TGTGCCACCAGTGACAACCGGGACAGGGCCTACAATGAGCAGTTCTTC. It specifies CATSDNRDRAYNEQFF.

Only a few counts were recorded for this clonotype. The chain uses TRBV6-5 and TRBJ1-1; D is unclear. Trimming stripped 4 bases from V and 0 bases from J, with 15 bases between. This CDR3 spans 16 amino acids. In germline, CDR1 is MNHEY, CDR2 SVGAGI. The CDR3 spells CASSSGGGRVNTEAFF. CDR3 nucleotide sequence: TGTGCCAGCAGTTCGGGCGGAGGGAGGGTGAACACTGAAGCTTTCTTT.